This TCR beta chain originates from a study of cytomegalovirus exposure and HLA in healthy donors. Study-level background: Earlier findings included 100 million to 130 million unique TCR beta sequences obtained from 150 million to 200 million T cells. Broader study findings: Most sequenced TCRs were rare (though some public TCRs occurred in many donors).

The CDR3 has 17 amino acids. Between the trimmed V and J ends, which lost 0 bases and 0 bases, there was a span of 14 bases. Germline V CDR1 and CDR2: SGHNT, YYREEE (reference sequence). The sample holds a few counts of this clone. Its target is unknown. The PCR was carried out with 60 Vbeta primers and 13 Jbeta primers. Clones were read by immunoSEQ multiplex PCR, and TCRdb kept only the in-frame ones, dropping some. Among 95,000 to 130,000 clones listed, about 59% were seen once. Participants comprised healthy donors of bone marrow. The specimen was PBMCs. The V gene is TRBV5-4, the J gene TRBJ2-3, with a possible D match to TRBD2 (6 bases). This TCR came from a woman in her 40s in good health and CMV-seropositive. CDR3 in amino acids: CASSLGGRFPSTDTQYF. CDR3 bases: TGTGCCAGCAGCTTGGGTGGGAGGTTCCCTAGCACAGATACGCAGTATTTT.